Listed below are T cell receptor beta chains from one sample, sequenced in a study of Ad26.COV2.S vaccination and SARS-CoV-2 variants. The repertoire was sequenced with immunoSEQ multiplex PCR; TCRdb's copy has only in-frame clones and lacks some. Of a few hundred thousand clones in the sample, about 90% were seen once. The sample here was peripheral blood, taken in a trial of Ad26.COV2.S vaccine versus placebo. The source of these receptors is a person between 18 and 65 years old who received the Ad26.COV2.S COVID-19 vaccine or a placebo. CDR3s include the opening cysteine and the closing phenylalanine or tryptophan. Each record gives: J gene, V gene, clone size, D gene, CDR3 length, CDR3 protein, CDR3 DNA. A D gene is named only where the DNA matches it firmly. Only part of the rows carry a size: once, few, many, or a class if the clone is expanded.

TRBJ1-4 | TRBV28 | - | - | 16 | CASSPTLGVTNEKLFF | TGTGCCAGCAGTCCTACTCTTGGAGTAACTAATGAAAAACTGTTTTTT
TRBJ2-7 | TRBV7-2 | - | - | 14 | CASSLGQGGGEQYF | TGTGCCAGCAGCCTTGGACAGGGAGGGGGCGAGCAGTACTTC
TRBJ2-1 | TRBV7-2 | - | TRBD1 | 15 | CASSQGQGDYNEQFF | TGTGCCAGCAGCCAGGGACAGGGGGACTACAATGAGCAGTTCTTC
TRBJ2-1 | TRBV10-3 | - | - | 14 | CAIQSGGGDNEQFF | TGTGCCATCCAAAGCGGAGGGGGGGACAATGAGCAGTTCTTC
TRBJ2-5 | TRBV3-1/TRBV3-2 | - | - | 12 | CASSPYQETQYF | TGTGCCAGCAGCCCATACCAAGAGACCCAGTACTTC
TRBJ2-5 | TRBV20-1 | once | TRBD2 | 15 | CSASPSGRSQETQYF | TGCAGTGCTAGTCCTAGCGGGAGGTCCCAAGAGACCCAGTACTTC
TRBJ2-3 | TRBV7-9 | once | - | 16 | CASSAFDSLGTDTQYF | TGTGCCAGCAGCGCCTTCGACTCATTGGGCACAGATACGCAGTATTTT
TRBJ2-1 | TRBV21-1 | - | - | 15 | CASGTSGSMGNEQFF | TGTGCCAGTGGCACTAGCGGGAGCATGGGCAATGAGCAGTTCTTC
TRBJ2-1 | TRBV29-1 | - | - | 14 | CSVEGLVLYNEQFF | TGCAGCGTTGAAGGGCTAGTTCTCTACAATGAGCAGTTCTTC
TRBJ2-1 | TRBV7-2 | once | TRBD2 | 16 | CASKRLAGGTYNEQFF | TGTGCCAGTAAAAGACTAGCGGGAGGGACCTACAATGAGCAGTTCTTC
TRBJ1-1 | TRBV7-8 | - | TRBD1 | 15 | CASSPGQGAWAEAFF | TGTGCCAGCTCCCCGGGACAGGGGGCTTGGGCTGAAGCTTTCTTT
TRBJ1-6 | TRBV7-2 | - | - | 12 | CASAGNNSPLHF | TGTGCCAGCGCAGGGAATAATTCACCCCTCCACTTT
TRBJ1-2 | TRBV27 | - | - | 16 | CASSLSPDRLLYGYTF | TGTGCCAGCAGTTTATCCCCGGACCGCCTTCTCTATGGCTACACCTTC
TRBJ2-7 | TRBV28 | - | - | 13 | CASTPGQRGEQYF | TGTGCCAGCACCCCGGGACAGCGGGGCGAGCAGTACTTC
TRBJ2-7 | TRBV27 | - | - | 12 | CASSTRGYEQYF | TGTGCCAGCTCAACGCGGGGTTACGAGCAGTACTTC
TRBJ1-1 | TRBV7-2 | - | - | 15 | CASSPEVGRDTEAFF | TGTGCCAGCAGCCCCGAGGTCGGAAGGGACACTGAAGCTTTCTTT
TRBJ2-3 | TRBV7-2 | - | - | 15 | CASSLYSISTDTQYF | TGTGCCAGCAGCTTATACTCGATCAGCACAGATACGCAGTATTTT
TRBJ2-5 | TRBV12-3/TRBV12-4 | once | - | 12 | CASSLHVGTQYF | TGTGCCAGCAGTTTGCATGTGGGGACCCAGTACTTC
TRBJ2-5 | TRBV11-2 | - | - | 16 | CASSLMAGSTRETQYF | TGTGCCAGCAGCTTAATGGCAGGGTCCACACGGGAGACCCAGTACTTC
TRBJ2-3 | TRBV28 | - | TRBD2 | 17 | CAGGGGLAGVGTDTQYF | TGTGCCGGGGGGGGAGGACTAGCGGGAGTTGGCACAGATACGCAGTATTTT
TRBJ2-7 | TRBV18 | - | - | 14 | CASSPLHSTYEQYF | TGTGCCAGCTCACCGCTCCACAGTACCTACGAGCAGTACTTC
TRBJ2-5 | TRBV3-1/TRBV3-2 | - | - | 13 | CASSQVRGGTQYF | TGTGCCAGCAGCCAAGTCCGTGGGGGGACCCAGTACTTC
TRBJ2-7 | TRBV4-1 | - | - | 16 | CASSQSLSDRRDEQYF | TGCGCCAGCAGCCAAAGTTTATCCGACAGGCGGGACGAGCAGTACTTC
TRBJ2-3 | TRBV27 | - | TRBD1 | 16 | CASSGPTGELTDTQYF | TGTGCCAGCAGTGGCCCGACAGGGGAGTTGACAGATACGCAGTATTTT
TRBJ1-5 | TRBV28 | - | TRBD1 | 16 | CASSLRHQGVLQPQHF | TGTGCCAGCAGTTTACGCCATCAGGGGGTTCTTCAGCCCCAGCATTTT
TRBJ1-5 | TRBV5-5 | once | - | 13 | CASSLVAEQPQHF | TGTGCCAGCAGCTTGGTAGCGGAACAGCCCCAGCATTTT
TRBJ1-2 | TRBV19 | - | - | 14 | CASSTPGSSYGYTF | TGTGCCAGTAGTACTCCGGGCAGCTCCTATGGCTACACCTTC
TRBJ2-7 | TRBV11-2 | - | TRBD1 | 16 | CASSKASGTGSYEQYF | TGTGCCAGCAGCAAGGCCTCCGGGACAGGGAGCTACGAGCAGTACTTC
TRBJ2-1 | TRBV4-1 | once | TRBD2 | 14 | CASSQDNAGDEQFF | TGCGCCAGCAGCCAAGATAATGCGGGAGACGAGCAGTTCTTC
TRBJ2-1 | TRBV10-2 | - | - | 13 | CASSRGDYNEQFF | TGCGCCAGCAGTCGTGGGGACTACAATGAGCAGTTCTTC
TRBJ2-1 | TRBV6-6 | - | TRBD2 | 17 | CASSRLAGGPGGNEQFF | TGTGCCAGCAGCCGACTAGCGGGAGGGCCCGGGGGCAATGAGCAGTTCTTC
TRBJ1-2 | TRBV27 | - | - | 13 | CASSQGALYGYTF | TGTGCCAGCAGTCAAGGGGCACTCTATGGCTACACCTTC
TRBJ1-2 | TRBV11-2 | - | TRBD1 | 16 | CASSPGQGKGFYGYTF | TGTGCCAGCAGCCCAGGACAGGGCAAGGGGTTCTATGGCTACACCTTC
TRBJ2-1 | TRBV3-1/TRBV3-2 | - | TRBD2 | 16 | CASSQLGSGTYNEQFF | TGTGCCAGCAGCCAGCTCGGTAGCGGGACCTACAATGAGCAGTTCTTC
TRBJ2-5 | TRBV5-1 | once | - | 13 | CASSGGIRETQYF | TGCGCCAGCAGCGGGGGGATTCGGGAGACCCAGTACTTC
TRBJ1-6 | TRBV6-5 | - | - | 15 | CASSSWDGGSSPLHF | TGTGCCAGCAGTTCTTGGGACGGTGGGAGTTCACCCCTCCACTTT
TRBJ1-2 | TRBV28 | - | - | 14 | CASSLRGVRGGYTF | TGTGCCAGCAGTTTAAGAGGGGTTCGTGGTGGCTACACCTTC
TRBJ1-5 | TRBV30 | few | - | 15 | CAWSVRGVSNQPQHF | TGTGCCTGGAGTGTACGTGGGGTTAGCAATCAGCCCCAGCATTTT
TRBJ2-7 | TRBV3-1/TRBV3-2 | once | TRBD2 | 16 | CASSQVVGLAGPEQYF | TGTGCCAGCAGCCAAGTAGTAGGACTAGCGGGGCCCGAGCAGTACTTC
TRBJ1-2 | TRBV28 | once | - | 14 | CASSLPQGLGGYTF | TGTGCCAGCAGTTTACCGCAGGGGCTGGGGGGCTACACCTTC
TRBJ2-5 | TRBV18 | few | TRBD2 | 16 | CASSQSEAGVWETQYF | TGTGCCAGCTCACAATCCGAAGCGGGAGTATGGGAGACCCAGTACTTC
TRBJ1-5 | TRBV9 | - | - | 14 | CASSANRDDQPQHF | TGTGCCAGCAGCGCGAACAGGGATGATCAGCCCCAGCATTTT
TRBJ1-1 | TRBV5-1 | once | - | 16 | CASSLGLGGSDTEAFF | TGCGCCAGCAGCTTGGGTCTGGGGGGCTCGGACACTGAAGCTTTCTTT
TRBJ1-1 | TRBV19 | - | - | 13 | CASSPGGVGEAFF | TGTGCCAGTTCCCCGGGGGGTGTCGGTGAAGCTTTCTTT